Below, one TCR beta chain is given with its context. The assay was immunoSEQ multiplex PCR, and TCRdb's table has in-frame clones only and misses some. The data show about 590,000 clones, with nearly 97% seen just once and 0.11% held by the top ten. Germline-derived CDR1 and CDR2 are SGHRS and YFSETQ. The CDR3 contains 15 residues. V was trimmed by 4 bases and J by 8 bases, leaving 19 bases between them. These data originate in a study of shared clonotypes between healthy human individuals. Naive CD8 cells were CD45RO-negative, positively selected for CCR7, excluding terminally differentiated effector memory CD45RA+ cells.

This receptor was obtained from a woman aged 25 to 39 in good health. This chain joins TRBV5-1 and TRBJ2-1; TRBD1 is a possible D gene (6 bases). The material sequenced was naive CD8+ T cells sorted from blood. This CDR3 is CASSIVLGGGDEQFF. The CDR3, as DNA: TGCGCCAGCAGCATAGTTTTAGGGGGTGGAGATGAGCAGTTCTTC.